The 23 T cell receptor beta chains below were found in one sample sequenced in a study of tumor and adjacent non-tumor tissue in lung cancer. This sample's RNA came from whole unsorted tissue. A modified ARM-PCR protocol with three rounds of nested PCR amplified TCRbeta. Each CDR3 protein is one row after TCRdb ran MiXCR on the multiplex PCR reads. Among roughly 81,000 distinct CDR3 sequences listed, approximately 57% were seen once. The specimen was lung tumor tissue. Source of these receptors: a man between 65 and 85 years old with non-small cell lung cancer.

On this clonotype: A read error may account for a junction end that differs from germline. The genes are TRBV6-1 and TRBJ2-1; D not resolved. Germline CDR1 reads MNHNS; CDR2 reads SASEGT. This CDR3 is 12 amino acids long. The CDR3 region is CASSWAGAELFF. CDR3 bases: TGTGCCAGCAGCTGGGCTGGTGCTGAGCTGTTCTTC.

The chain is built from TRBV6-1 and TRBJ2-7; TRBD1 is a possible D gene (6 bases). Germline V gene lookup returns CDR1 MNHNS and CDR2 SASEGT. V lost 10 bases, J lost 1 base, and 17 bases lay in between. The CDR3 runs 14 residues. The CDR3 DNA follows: TGTGCCATCAATGCGGACAGAATTTCCTACGAGCAGTACTTC. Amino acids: CAINADRISYEQYF.

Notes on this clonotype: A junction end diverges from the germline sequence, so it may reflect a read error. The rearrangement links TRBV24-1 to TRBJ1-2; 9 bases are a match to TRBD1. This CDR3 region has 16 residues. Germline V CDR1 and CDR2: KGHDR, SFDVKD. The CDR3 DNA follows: TGTGCCACCAGGGATGAACAGGGGGCGCTTAACTATGGCTACGCCTTC. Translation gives CATRDEQGALNYGYAF.

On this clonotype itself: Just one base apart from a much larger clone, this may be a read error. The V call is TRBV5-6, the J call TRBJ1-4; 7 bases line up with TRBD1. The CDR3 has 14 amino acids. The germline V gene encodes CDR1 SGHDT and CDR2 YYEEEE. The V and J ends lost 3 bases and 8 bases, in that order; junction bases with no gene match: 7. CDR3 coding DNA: TGTGCCAGCAGCTCGGCCGACAGGGACGAAAAACTGTTTTTT. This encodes CASSSADRDEKLFF.

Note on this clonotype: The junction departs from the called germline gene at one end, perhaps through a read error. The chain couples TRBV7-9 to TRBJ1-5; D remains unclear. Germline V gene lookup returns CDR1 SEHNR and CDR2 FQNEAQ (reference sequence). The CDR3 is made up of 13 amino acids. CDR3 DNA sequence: TGTACCAGCAGCTTAGAAGGCGATCAGCCCCAGCATTTT. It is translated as CTSSLEGDQPQHF.

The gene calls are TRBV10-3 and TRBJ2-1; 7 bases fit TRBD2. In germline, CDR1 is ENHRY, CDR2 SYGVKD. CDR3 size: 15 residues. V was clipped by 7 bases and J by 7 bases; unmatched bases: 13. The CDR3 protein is CAIIAGTTSRNEQFF. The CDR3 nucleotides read TGTGCCATCATCGCTGGGACTACCAGTAGAAATGAGCAGTTCTTC.

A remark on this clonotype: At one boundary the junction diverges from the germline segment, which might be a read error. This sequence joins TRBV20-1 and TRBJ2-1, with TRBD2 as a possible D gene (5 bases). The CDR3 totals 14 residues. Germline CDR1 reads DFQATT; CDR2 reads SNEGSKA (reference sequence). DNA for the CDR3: TGCAGTGTTAGAGGGCCCCGGACCCCGAATGAGCAGTTCTTC. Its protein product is CSVRGPRTPNEQFF.

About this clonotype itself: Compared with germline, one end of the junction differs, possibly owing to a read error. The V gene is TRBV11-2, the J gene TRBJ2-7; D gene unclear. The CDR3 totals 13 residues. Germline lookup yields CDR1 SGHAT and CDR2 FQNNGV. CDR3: CTTSLVTAYEQYF. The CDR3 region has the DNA TGTACCACCAGCTTAGTAACAGCCTACGAGCAATACTTC.

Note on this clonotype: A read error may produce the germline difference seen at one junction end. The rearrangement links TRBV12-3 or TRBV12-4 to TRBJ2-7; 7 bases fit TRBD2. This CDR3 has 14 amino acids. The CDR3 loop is CANSLRGTIDEQYF. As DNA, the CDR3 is TGTGCCAACAGTTTACGAGGGACTATAGACGAGCAGTACTTC.

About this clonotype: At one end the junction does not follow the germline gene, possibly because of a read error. The CDR3 bases are TGCAGCGCGCAGGGACCCTACTACGAGCAGTGCTTT. Amino acid sequence: CSAQGPYYEQCF. This rearrangement joins TRBV29-1 to TRBJ2-7; perhaps D is TRBD1 or TRBD2 (5 bases each). This CDR3 is 12 amino acids long. CDR1 SQVTM and CDR2 ANQGSEA come from the germline V gene.

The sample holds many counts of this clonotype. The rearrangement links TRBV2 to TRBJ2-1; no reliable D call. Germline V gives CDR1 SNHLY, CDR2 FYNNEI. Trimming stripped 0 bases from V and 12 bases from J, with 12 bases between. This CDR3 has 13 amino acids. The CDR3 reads CASSEALHSLQFF. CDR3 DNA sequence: TGTGCCAGCAGTGAAGCGCTTCATAGTCTGCAGTTCTTC. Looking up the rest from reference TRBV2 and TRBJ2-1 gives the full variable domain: EPEVTQTPSHQVTQMGQEVILRCVPISNHLYFYWYRQILGQKVEFLVSFYNNEISEKSEIFDDQFSVERPDGSNFTLKIRSTKLEDSAMYFCASSEALHSLQFFGPGTRLTVL.

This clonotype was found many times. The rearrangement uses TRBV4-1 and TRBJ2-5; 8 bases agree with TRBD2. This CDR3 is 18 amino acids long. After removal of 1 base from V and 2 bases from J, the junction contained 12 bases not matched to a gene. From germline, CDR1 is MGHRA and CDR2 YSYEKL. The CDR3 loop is CASSQVVAGNGPQETQYF. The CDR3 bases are TGCGCCAGCAGCCAAGTTGTAGCGGGGAATGGTCCACAAGAGACCCAGTACTTC.

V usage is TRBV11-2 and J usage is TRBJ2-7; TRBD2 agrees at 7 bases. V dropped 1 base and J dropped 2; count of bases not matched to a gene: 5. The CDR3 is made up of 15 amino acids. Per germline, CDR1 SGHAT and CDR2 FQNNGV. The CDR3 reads CASSLGRGKAYEQYF. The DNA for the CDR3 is TGTGCCAGCAGCTTAGGGCGGGGGAAAGCCTACGAGCAGTACTTC.

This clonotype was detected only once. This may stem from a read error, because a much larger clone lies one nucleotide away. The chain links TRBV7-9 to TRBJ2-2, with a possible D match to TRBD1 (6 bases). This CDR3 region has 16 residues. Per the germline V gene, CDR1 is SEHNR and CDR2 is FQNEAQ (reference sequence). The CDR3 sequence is CASSFPGRGDTGEMFF. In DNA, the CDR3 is TGTGCCAGCAGCTTCCCAGGGAGAGGGGACACCGGGGAGATGTTTTTT.

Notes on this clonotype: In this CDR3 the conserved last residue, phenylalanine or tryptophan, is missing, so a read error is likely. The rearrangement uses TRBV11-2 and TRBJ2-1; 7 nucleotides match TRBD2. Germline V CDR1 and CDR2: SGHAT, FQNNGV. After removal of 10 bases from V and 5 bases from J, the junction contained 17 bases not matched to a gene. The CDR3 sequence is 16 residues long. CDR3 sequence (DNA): TGTGCCAACAGGCGGGCGTTCGCGGGGGAAAACAATGAGCAGTTCTAC. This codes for CANRRAFAGENNEQFY.

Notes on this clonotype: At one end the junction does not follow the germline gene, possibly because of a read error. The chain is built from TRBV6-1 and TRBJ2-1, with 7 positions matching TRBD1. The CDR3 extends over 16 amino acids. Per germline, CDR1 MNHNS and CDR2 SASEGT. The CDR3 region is CANSLLTGTDGKAQFF. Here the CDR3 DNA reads TGTGCCAACAGTCTCTTGACAGGGACGGACGGGAAAGCGCAGTTCTTC.

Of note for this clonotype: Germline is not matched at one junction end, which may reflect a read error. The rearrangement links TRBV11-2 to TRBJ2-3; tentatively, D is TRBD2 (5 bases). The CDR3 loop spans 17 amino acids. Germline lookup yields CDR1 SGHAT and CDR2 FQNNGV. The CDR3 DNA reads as TGTGCCAACAGCTTAGATCTAAGTGGAGCTAGCACAGATACACAGTATTTT. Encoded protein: CANSLDLSGASTDTQYF. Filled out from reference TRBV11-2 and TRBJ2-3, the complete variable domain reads EAGVAQSPRYKIIEKRQSVAFWCNPISGHATLYWYQQILGQGPKLLIQFQNNGVVDDSQLPKDRFSAERLKGVDSTLKIQPAKLEDSAVYLCANSLDLSGASTDTQYFGPGTRLTVL.

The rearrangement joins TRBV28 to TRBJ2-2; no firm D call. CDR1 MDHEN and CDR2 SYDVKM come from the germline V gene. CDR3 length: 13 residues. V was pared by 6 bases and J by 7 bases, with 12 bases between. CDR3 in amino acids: CASRTTGLGELFF. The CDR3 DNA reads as TGTGCCAGCAGGACGACGGGCCTCGGGGAGCTGTTTTTT.

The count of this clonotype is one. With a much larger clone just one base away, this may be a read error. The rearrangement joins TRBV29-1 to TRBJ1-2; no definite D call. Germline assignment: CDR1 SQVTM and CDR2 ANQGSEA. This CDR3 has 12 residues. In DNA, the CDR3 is TGCAGCGTTAGGTGGGATAACTATGGCTTCACCTTC. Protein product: CSVRWDNYGFTF.

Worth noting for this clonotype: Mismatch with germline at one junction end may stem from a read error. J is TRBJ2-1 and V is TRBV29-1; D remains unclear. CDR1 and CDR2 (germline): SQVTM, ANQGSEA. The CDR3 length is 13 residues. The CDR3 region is CSVEVSAFYDQFF. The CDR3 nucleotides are TGCAGCGTTGAAGTGAGCGCCTTTTATGATCAGTTTTTC.

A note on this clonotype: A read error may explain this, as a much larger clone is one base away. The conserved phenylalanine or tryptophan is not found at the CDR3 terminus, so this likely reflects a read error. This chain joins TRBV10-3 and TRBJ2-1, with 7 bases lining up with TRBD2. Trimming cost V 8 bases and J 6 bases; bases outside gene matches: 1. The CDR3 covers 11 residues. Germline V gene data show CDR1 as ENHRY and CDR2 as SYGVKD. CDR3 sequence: CAIGGVNEQFL. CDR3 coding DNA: TGTGCCATCGGGGGGGTCAATGAGCAGTTCCTC.

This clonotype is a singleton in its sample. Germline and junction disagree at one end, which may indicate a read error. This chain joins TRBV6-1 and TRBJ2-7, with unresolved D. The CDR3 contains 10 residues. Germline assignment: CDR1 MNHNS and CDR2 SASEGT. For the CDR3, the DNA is TGTGCCAGCAGTGGACTTACCTTGGACTTC. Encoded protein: CASSGLTLDF.

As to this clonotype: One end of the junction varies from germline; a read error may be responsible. The CDR3 nucleotides are TGTGCCTGCAGCCACACGACCCGACGGGGCGATTACACTGAAGCTTTCTTT. It encodes CACSHTTRRGDYTEAFF. The V and J genes are TRBV12-3 or TRBV12-4 and TRBJ1-1, with a tentative D call TRBD1 (5 bases). CDR3 length equals 17 residues.